The 17 T cell receptor beta chains below come from one sample, sequenced in a study of control samples from healthy donors and cancer patients. Clones were sequenced by immunoSEQ multiplex PCR, and TCRdb holds only the in-frame ones, with some missing. The sample holds more than 65,000 clones, 75% to 90% seen once. Material for sequencing was blood. These receptors were collected from a man aged 45-65 years in good health.

This chain uses TRBV10-3 with TRBJ1-1; maybe TRBD1 (5 bases). The CDR3 is 14 amino acids. CDR1 ENHRY and CDR2 SYGVKD come from the germline V gene. Trimming shortened V by 4 bases and J by 3 bases, and 12 bases separated the two germline ends. CDR3 residues: CAISAGHGDTEAFF. DNA for the CDR3: TGTGCCATCAGTGCTGGACACGGGGACACTGAAGCTTTCTTT.

The chain has TRBV9 and TRBJ2-3, with a weak D call TRBD2 (6 bases). Germline V gives CDR1 SGDLS, CDR2 YYNGEE. V lost 0 bases and J 0 bases, leaving 11 bases between the germline ends. The CDR3 length is 16 residues. The CDR3 nucleotides read TGTGCCAGCAGCGTAGGTTCTAGCGACAGCACAGATACGCAGTATTTT. It yields the protein CASSVGSSDSTDTQYF.

The CDR3 reads CASSPGNIQYF. The CDR3 DNA follows: TGTGCCAGCAGCCCCGGAAACATTCAGTACTTC. The gene calls are TRBV7-2 and TRBJ2-4; D is unclear. Germline V gene sequence: CDR1 SGHTA, CDR2 FQGNSA. V was trimmed by 5 bases and J by 6 bases, leaving 5 bases between them. The CDR3 is made up of 11 amino acids.

This chain links TRBV28 with TRBJ1-4; 10 nucleotides match TRBD1. Looked up from germline, CDR1 is MDHEN and CDR2 is SYDVKM. Losses at the gene ends were 3 bases for V and 4 bases for J; bases not matched to a gene: 5. CDR3 length: 16 residues. CDR3 DNA sequence: TGTGCCAGCAGTTTTGAGACAGGGGGCTATAATGAAAAACTGTTTTTT. It specifies CASSFETGGYNEKLFF.

The CDR3 loop is CASSVGGAVSHEQYF. The CDR3 DNA follows: TGTGCCAGCAGCGTAGGAGGGGCCGTATCCCACGAGCAGTACTTC. The chain joins TRBV9 to TRBJ2-7; either TRBD1 or TRBD2 may fit D (5 bases each). The CDR3 extends over 15 amino acids. Trimming took 0 bases from V and 5 from J, leaving 15 bases between them. Germline CDR1 reads SGDLS; CDR2 reads YYNGEE.

The V gene is TRBV7-9, the J gene TRBJ2-1; D unresolved. V was trimmed by 4 bases and J by 4 bases, leaving 8 bases between them. Germline V gene data show CDR1 as SEHNR and CDR2 as FQNEAQ (reference sequence). The CDR3 length is 13 residues. The CDR3 sequence is CASSSARYNEQFF. The DNA for the CDR3 is TGTGCCAGCAGCTCAGCCAGGTACAATGAGCAGTTCTTC.

This chain connects TRBV13 to TRBJ1-4; 8 nucleotides line up with TRBD1. V was pared by 5 bases and J by 3 bases, with 8 bases of the junction left unmatched. Germline loops: CDR1 PRHDT, CDR2 FYEKMQ (reference sequence). The CDR3 length is 16 residues. As DNA, the CDR3 is TGTGCCAGCAGCATCCGTCCGGGACAGGCTAATGAAAAACTGTTTTTT. It codes for CASSIRPGQANEKLFF.

The rearrangement uses TRBV2 and TRBJ2-7; TRBD2 agrees at 13 bases. The CDR3 is 18 amino acids. Trimming at V came to 6 bases and at J to 1 base, leaving 12 bases not matched to a gene. From germline, CDR1 is SNHLY and CDR2 FYNNEI. The CDR3 loop is CASSGPGTSGEPSYEQYF. The CDR3 nucleotides read TGTGCCAGCAGCGGACCCGGGACTAGCGGGGAGCCGTCCTACGAGCAGTACTTC.

The J gene is TRBJ2-7, the V gene TRBV7-2; D remains ambiguous. The V end was cut by 8 bases, the J end by 0 bases, with 14 bases between. Germline CDR1 and CDR2: SGHTA and FQGNSA. The CDR3 is made up of 14 amino acids. CDR3 coding DNA: TGTGCCAGCGGCCACGGCGCCAACTCCTACGAGCAGTACTTC. Encoded protein: CASGHGANSYEQYF.

The rearrangement uses TRBV4-3 and TRBJ2-7; 11 nucleotides match TRBD2. Trimming took 4 bases from V and 4 from J; bases not matched to a gene: 6. The CDR3 contains 15 residues. Germline V gives CDR1 LGHNA, CDR2 YSLEER. In nucleotides, the CDR3 is TGCGCCAGCAGCCCAAGGGCTAGCGGGGGGTACGAGCAGTACTTC. Residues: CASSPRASGGYEQYF.

This clone was detected a few times. The chain couples TRBV27 to TRBJ2-4; D may be TRBD2 (5 bases). The CDR3 extends over 16 amino acids. V shed 5 bases and J shed 5 bases, with 19 bases lying between them. The germline V gene has CDR1 MNHEY and CDR2 SMNVEV (reference sequence). As DNA, the CDR3 is TGTGCCAGCAGTCGATTCGCGAGCGGCTACCAAAACATTCAGTACTTC. This encodes CASSRFASGYQNIQYF.

This clone was detected once. V and J are TRBV7-9 and TRBJ2-5, with D unresolved. Per the germline V gene, CDR1 is SEHNR and CDR2 is FQNEAQ (reference sequence). Deletions cut 5 bases from V and 5 bases from J, with 15 bases between. The CDR3 has 14 amino acids. CDR3 nucleotides: TGTGCCAGCAGCCCTAGGGTGTTGGGGGAGACCCAGTACTTC. Encoded protein: CASSPRVLGETQYF.

The chain is built from TRBV12-3 or TRBV12-4 and TRBJ2-3; D uncertain. The CDR3 is 12 amino acids. The V gene lost 3 bases and the J gene lost 5 bases, with 6 bases spanning the gap. This CDR3 reads CASSLVRDTQYF. CDR3 nucleotide sequence: TGTGCCAGCAGTTTGGTGAGAGATACGCAGTATTTT.

The chain couples TRBV18 to TRBJ2-7; TRBD1 matches at 8 bases. The junction had 17 bases not matched to a gene; V was cut back by 6 bases and J by 4 bases. Germline CDR1 reads KGHSH; CDR2 reads LQKENI. The CDR3 spans 17 residues. CDR3 in amino acids: CASSQRTWTGQEYEQYF. The CDR3 coding sequence is TGTGCCAGCTCCCAGCGAACCTGGACAGGGCAAGAGTACGAGCAGTACTTC.

CDR3 sequence: CASSSLNTGIETQYF. For the CDR3, the DNA is TGTGCCAGCAGCTCCCTAAATACAGGGATAGAGACCCAGTACTTC. The chain employs TRBV5-4 and TRBJ2-5, with D perhaps TRBD1 (6 bases). The CDR3 spans 15 residues. The germline V gene encodes CDR1 SGHNT and CDR2 YYREEE (reference sequence). V was clipped by 3 bases and J by 4 bases, with 16 bases between them. Variable domain in full (rest from reference TRBV5-4 and TRBJ2-5): ETGVTQSPTHLIKTRGQQVTLRCSSQSGHNTVSWYQQALGQGPQFIFQYYREEENGRGNFPPRFSGLQFPNYSSELNVNALELDDSALYLCASSSLNTGIETQYFGPGTRLLVL.

The chain combines TRBV6-5 with TRBJ2-7, with 8 bases matching TRBD1. The trim removed 6 bases at V and 6 bases at J, leaving 4 bases unmatched. The V gene's germline CDR1 is MNHEY and CDR2 SVGAGI. The length of the CDR3 is 12 residues. The CDR3 protein is CASRHDRGEQYF. DNA of the CDR3: TGTGCCAGCAGACACGACAGGGGCGAGCAGTACTTC.

The J gene is TRBJ2-5, the V gene TRBV7-9; 7 bases are a match to TRBD1. Looked up from germline, CDR1 is SEHNR and CDR2 is FQNEAQ (reference sequence). J lost 4 bases, V lost 1 base, and 6 bases had no gene match. The CDR3 length is 15 residues. Here the CDR3 reads CASSLGQGNLETQYF. CDR3 nucleotide sequence: TGTGCCAGCAGCTTAGGACAGGGAAATTTAGAGACCCAGTACTTC.